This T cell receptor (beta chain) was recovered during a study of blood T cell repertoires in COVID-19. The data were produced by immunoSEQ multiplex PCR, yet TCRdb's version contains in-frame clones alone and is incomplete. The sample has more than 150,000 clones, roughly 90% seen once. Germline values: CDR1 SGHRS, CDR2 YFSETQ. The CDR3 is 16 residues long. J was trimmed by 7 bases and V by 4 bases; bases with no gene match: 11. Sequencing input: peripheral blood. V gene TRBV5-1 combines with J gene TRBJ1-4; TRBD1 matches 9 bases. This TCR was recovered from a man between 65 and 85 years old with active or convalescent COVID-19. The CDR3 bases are TGCGCCAGCAGCCCTCAGCCCGGGACAGGGCCTGAAAAACTGTTTTTT. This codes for CASSPQPGTGPEKLFF.